The T cell receptor (beta chain) under discussion was sequenced for a study of cytomegalovirus exposure and HLA in healthy donors. 60 Vbeta and 13 Jbeta primers were used in PCR. Clones were read by immunoSEQ multiplex PCR, and TCRdb kept only the in-frame ones, dropping some. The sample carries 85,000 to 90,000 clones, under 85% recorded once. The ends lost 4 bases at V and 3 bases at J; junction bases unmatched: 4. This CDR3 region has 14 residues. Germline V gene data show CDR1 as MGHDK and CDR2 as SYGVNS. Study-wide findings and caveats: The CMV antigen specificity of a few CMV-associated chains was confirmed through in vitro analysis.

All the people who gave samples were healthy bone marrow donors. For this clone: Antigen: not known. Distinct nucleotide sequences in the sample also encode this CDR3.

This TCR was recovered from a man between 25 and 39 years old in good health and CMV-seronegative. The genes are TRBV25-1 and TRBJ1-1, with TRBD1 matching 8 bases. Sequences were obtained from PBMCs. CDR3 DNA: TGTGCCAGCAGTGGGACAGGGCCCGACACTGAAGCTTTCTTT. Its translation: CASSGTGPDTEAFF.